This T cell receptor (beta chain) originates from a study of cytomegalovirus exposure and HLA in healthy donors. Study overall: Within the Caucasian-associated ancestry cluster were around 80% of the approximately 370 genotyped donors.

Use of 60 Vbeta and 13 Jbeta primers characterized the PCR. Clones were read by immunoSEQ multiplex PCR, and TCRdb kept only the in-frame ones, dropping some. The top ten clones hold more than 1.5% of a sample with some 150,000 clones, around four fifths of them seen once. Overall study results and limits: What was likely a sequencing artifact was a cluster of highly shared sequence variants.

With respect to this clone: Its antigen remains unidentified.

The source of this sequence is a middle-aged woman in good health and CMV-seronegative. Material: PBMCs.

The CDR3 coding sequence is TGTGCCACCTATCGGACTGACTCCTACGAGCAGTACTTC. Translated: CATYRTDSYEQYF. The J gene is TRBJ2-7, the V gene TRBV4-2; TRBD2 is a possible D gene (5 bases). Trimming took 10 bases from V and 0 from J, leaving 13 bases between them. CDR1 LGHNA and CDR2 YNFKEQ come from the germline V gene. The CDR3 length is 13 residues.